Here is one T cell receptor (beta chain) with its context. The clone's antigen remains unknown. The record originates from a study of T cells expressing NK-cell markers (dated by TCRdb to about 2020). General notes on the study: Three sorted T-cell subsets (CD3+CD56+NKG2C+, CD3+CD56+NKG2C- and CD3+CD56-NKG2C+) from fewer than 10 donors had their TCR beta-chain repertoires profiled. Seven of the eight sequenced donors were HCMV-seropositive and one was HCMV-seronegative. Randomly selected healthy volunteers, three men and five women, were used as the eight sequenced donors. Illumina HiSeq 2000/2500, MiSeq or NextSeq was used to sequence libraries as 2 x 150 bp reads.

Sequenced using an Illumina HiSeq 2000. TCR beta cDNA libraries were made by 5'RACE template switching that added a universal primer site and unique molecular identifiers. cDNA synthesis was primed from the TCR beta constant segment, followed by two successive PCR amplification steps. Per the original workflow: MIGEC was used to demultiplex reads and group reads by UMI, and MiTCR was used to assemble and quantify clonotypes. To remove erroneous sequences, TCR cDNA sequences were retained only when supported by two or more reads. Downstream repertoire analysis used the tcR package, and clonotypes were matched across fractions by CDR3 nucleotide sequence plus V segment. VDJmatch was used to annotate antigen specificity against VDJdb, with one amino acid substitution in CDR3 allowed. TCRdb reprocessed the reads and provides one entry for every CDR3 protein sequence; no DNA is given. The V and J calls come from TCRdb's annotation, not from the publication. The table for this sample records 400,000 to 500,000 distinct CDR3 sequences. The ten biggest clones cover 7.3% of the sample.

The CDR1 and CDR2 encoded by the germline V gene are MNHNS and SASEGT. From its cysteine to its phenylalanine, the CDR3 spans 15 amino acids. A DNA sequence was not provided. To determine HCMV serostatus, a commercial ELISA kit was used to detect HCMV-specific IgG in serum. Ficoll density gradient centrifugation was used to isolate peripheral blood mononuclear cells from blood. Results and caveats for the whole study, not just this receptor: Those dominant clonotypes were again the most abundant among CD3+CD56-NKG2C+ cells in a few donors, at about 28.3-65%. Whether the expanded NKG2C-expressing T cell clones were specific for HCMV antigens remained unclear. For five or six donors, the dominant CD3+CD56+NKG2C+ clonotypes were among the top 10 CD8+ clonotypes and accounted for roughly 1.0-7.5% of CD8+ T cells.

Sequencing was performed on blood T cells: a sorted CD56 or NKG2C T cell subset, CD4+ or CD8+ T cells, or bulk PBMC T cells (not recorded which). The sequence links TRBV6-1 to TRBJ2-5; TCRdb's D call, TRBD1, is unchecked because there is no DNA. The sequence was collected from a woman between 18 and 70 years old in good health. The CDR3 region reads CASDAPIGTAETQYF.